The entry below gives a single T cell receptor beta chain sequence along with its context. This CDR3 is 12 amino acids long. Germline V lookup: CDR1 SGHDN, CDR2 FVKESK. V was shortened by 1 base and J by 6 bases, with 4 bases between the two germline ends. This table comes from immunoSEQ multiplex PCR, and its TCRdb copy is limited to in-frame clones, with some not included. The table records approximately 140,000 clones, 77% of them present only once. This record belongs to a study of cytotoxic CD8 clonotypes in ibrutinib-treated CLL. This clonotype was obtained from a human donor with chronic lymphocytic leukemia. The input for sequencing was PBMCs, taken after 12 months of ibrutinib treatment. The chain combines TRBV14 with TRBJ2-4, with no clear D. The DNA for the CDR3 is TGTGCCAGCAGCCAAGCAGTAAACATTCAGTACTTC. It yields the protein CASSQAVNIQYF.